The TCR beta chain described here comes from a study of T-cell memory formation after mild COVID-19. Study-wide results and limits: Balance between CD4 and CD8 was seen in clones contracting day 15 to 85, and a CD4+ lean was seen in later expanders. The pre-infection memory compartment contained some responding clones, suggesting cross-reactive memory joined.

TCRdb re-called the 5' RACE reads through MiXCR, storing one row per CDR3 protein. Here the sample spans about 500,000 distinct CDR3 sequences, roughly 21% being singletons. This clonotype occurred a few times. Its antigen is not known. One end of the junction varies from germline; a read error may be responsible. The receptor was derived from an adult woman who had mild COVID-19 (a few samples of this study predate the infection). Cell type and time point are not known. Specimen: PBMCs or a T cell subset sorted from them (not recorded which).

CDR3: CASSLDFGYSGIIDEQYF. CDR3 coding DNA: TGTGCAAGCAGCTTAGACTTCGGTTATAGCGGGATTATCGACGAGCAGTACTTC. This chain connects TRBV7-2 to TRBJ2-7, with 8 positions matching TRBD2. This CDR3 contains 18 residues. The germline CDR1 and CDR2 sequences are SGHTA and FQGNSA.